The rows below give T cell receptor beta chains drawn from one sample of a study of T cells in Graves' hyperthyroidism and ophthalmopathy. Using its own MiXCR run on the multiplex PCR reads, TCRdb lists one record per CDR3 protein. This table has approximately 300,000 distinct CDR3 sequences, over 15% appearing once. The sequenced sample was blood. All receptors derive from a woman aged 55-69 years with Graves' ophthalmopathy. The CDR3 runs from the conserved cysteine through the conserved F or W. The order of the fields is CDR3 protein, CDR3 DNA, J gene, D gene, clone size, V gene. A D gene is named only where the DNA matches it firmly. The listing skips clone size in some rows; elsewhere it reads once, few, many or a size class.

CDR3 protein: CASSLGPGTGTSYEQYF; CDR3 DNA: TGTGCCAGCAGCTTAGGCCCCGGGACAGGGACCTCCTACGAGCAGTACTTC; J gene: TRBJ2-7; D gene: TRBD1; clone size: few; V gene: TRBV7-6
CDR3 protein: CASSLGSMDSNYGYTF; CDR3 DNA: TGCGCCAGCAGCCTCGGTTCGATGGACTCTAACTATGGCTACACCTTC; J gene: TRBJ1-2; D gene: .; clone size: many; V gene: TRBV4-1
CDR3 protein: CASSYSGQYGYTF; CDR3 DNA: TGTGCCAGCAGTTACTCGGGACAGTATGGCTACACCTTC; J gene: TRBJ1-2; D gene: TRBD1; clone size: few; V gene: TRBV6-5
CDR3 protein: CASSSTSTRGLGGTQYF; CDR3 DNA: TGTGCCAGCAGCTCTACCTCGACTAGGGGGTTAGGAGGTACGCAGTATTTT; J gene: TRBJ2-3; D gene: .; clone size: few; V gene: TRBV7-9
CDR3 protein: CASSETGSSQHF; CDR3 DNA: TGTGCCAGCAGTGAGACAGGCTCATCTCAGCATTTT; J gene: TRBJ1-5; D gene: .; clone size: many; V gene: TRBV2
CDR3 protein: CASTSGGTDTQYF; CDR3 DNA: TGTGCCAGCACTAGCGGGGGCACAGATACGCAGTATTTT; J gene: TRBJ2-3; D gene: TRBD2; clone size: few; V gene: TRBV12-3/TRBV12-4
CDR3 protein: CASSPTAGARIDTQYF; CDR3 DNA: TGTGCCAGCAGCCCCACCGCGGGAGCCCGGATAGATACGCAGTATTTT; J gene: TRBJ2-3; D gene: TRBD2; clone size: .; V gene: TRBV7-3
CDR3 protein: CASSWRNSPLHF; CDR3 DNA: TGTGCCAGCAGCTGGCGGAATTCACCCCTCCACTTT; J gene: TRBJ1-6; D gene: .; clone size: few; V gene: TRBV7-3
CDR3 protein: CASSQEASGAANTGELFF; CDR3 DNA: TGTGCCAGCAGCCAAGAAGCTAGCGGGGCCGCGAACACCGGGGAGCTGTTTTTT; J gene: TRBJ2-2; D gene: TRBD2; clone size: .; V gene: TRBV3-1
CDR3 protein: CASSPSAGLSPLHF; CDR3 DNA: TGTGCCAGCTCACCCTCGGCGGGGCTTTCACCCCTCCACTTT; J gene: TRBJ1-6; D gene: .; clone size: .; V gene: TRBV18
CDR3 protein: CASSLTGSQGGSPLHF; CDR3 DNA: TGTGCCAGCAGTTTAACGGGCAGCCAGGGTGGTTCACCCCTCCACTTT; J gene: TRBJ1-6; D gene: .; clone size: many; V gene: TRBV28
CDR3 protein: CALSRDGTNTGELFF; CDR3 DNA: TGTGCCCTCAGCCGGGACGGAACGAACACCGGGGAGCTGTTTTTT; J gene: TRBJ2-2; D gene: .; clone size: .; V gene: TRBV2
CDR3 protein: CASSFRGETSYEQYFGPGTEAFF; CDR3 DNA: .; J gene: TRBJ1-1; D gene: .; clone size: .; V gene: TRBV7-2
CDR3 protein: CASSLGPEQYF; CDR3 DNA: TGTGCCAGCAGTTTGGGCCCCGAGCAGTACTTC; J gene: TRBJ2-7; D gene: .; clone size: many; V gene: TRBV12-3/TRBV12-4
CDR3 protein: CASSLPGEKLFF; CDR3 DNA: TGCGCCAGCAGCCTTCCCGGGGAAAAACTGTTTTTT; J gene: TRBJ1-4; D gene: .; clone size: many; V gene: TRBV5-1
CDR3 protein: CASSLRGGQYNEQFF; CDR3 DNA: TGTGCCAGCAGCTTGCGCGGGGGTCAATACAATGAGCAGTTCTTC; J gene: TRBJ2-1; D gene: TRBD2; clone size: .; V gene: TRBV5-6
CDR3 protein: CASSQGTLAGGFTGELFF; CDR3 DNA: TGTGCCAGCAGCCAAGGAACACTAGCGGGAGGATTCACCGGGGAGCTGTTTTTT; J gene: TRBJ2-2; D gene: TRBD2; clone size: .; V gene: TRBV4-2